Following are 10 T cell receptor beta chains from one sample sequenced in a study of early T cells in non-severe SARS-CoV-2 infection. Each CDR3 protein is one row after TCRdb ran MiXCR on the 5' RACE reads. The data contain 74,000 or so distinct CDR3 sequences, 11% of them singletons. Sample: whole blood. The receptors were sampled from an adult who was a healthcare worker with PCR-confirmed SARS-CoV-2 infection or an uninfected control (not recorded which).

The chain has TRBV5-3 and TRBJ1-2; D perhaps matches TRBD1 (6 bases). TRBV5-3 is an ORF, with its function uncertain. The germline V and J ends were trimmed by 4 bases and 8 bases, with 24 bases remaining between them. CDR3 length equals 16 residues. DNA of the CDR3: TGTGCCAGAAGCCCCGGATGGACAGCTTCAGCTGGGGGCTACACCTTC. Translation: CARSPGWTASAGGYTF.

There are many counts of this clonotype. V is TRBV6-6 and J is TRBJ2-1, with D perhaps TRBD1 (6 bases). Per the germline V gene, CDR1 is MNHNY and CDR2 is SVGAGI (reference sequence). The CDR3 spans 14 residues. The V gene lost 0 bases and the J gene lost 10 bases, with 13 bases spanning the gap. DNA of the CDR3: TGTGCCAGCAGTTACTCTGATGTCAGGGGCGAGCAGTTCTTC. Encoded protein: CASSYSDVRGEQFF.

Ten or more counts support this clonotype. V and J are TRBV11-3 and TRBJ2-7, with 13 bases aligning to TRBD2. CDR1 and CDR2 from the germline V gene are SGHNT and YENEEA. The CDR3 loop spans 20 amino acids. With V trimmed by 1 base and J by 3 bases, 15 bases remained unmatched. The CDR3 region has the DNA TGTGCCAGCAGCTTAGTTGGAAGGGGTCAAAGGACTAGCGGGAGCTACGAGCAGTACTTC. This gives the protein CASSLVGRGQRTSGSYEQYF.

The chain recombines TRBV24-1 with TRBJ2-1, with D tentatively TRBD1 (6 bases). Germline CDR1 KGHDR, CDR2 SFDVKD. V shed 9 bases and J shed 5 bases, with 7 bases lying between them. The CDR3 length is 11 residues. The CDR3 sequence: CATGQNNEQFF. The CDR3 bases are TGTGCCACCGGACAGAACAATGAGCAGTTCTTC.

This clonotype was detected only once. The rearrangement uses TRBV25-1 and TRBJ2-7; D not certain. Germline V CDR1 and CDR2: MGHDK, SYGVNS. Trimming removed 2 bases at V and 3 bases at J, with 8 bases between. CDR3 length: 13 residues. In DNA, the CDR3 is TGTGCCAGCAGTGAAGATCCCCGCTACGAGCAGTACTTC. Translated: CASSEDPRYEQYF.

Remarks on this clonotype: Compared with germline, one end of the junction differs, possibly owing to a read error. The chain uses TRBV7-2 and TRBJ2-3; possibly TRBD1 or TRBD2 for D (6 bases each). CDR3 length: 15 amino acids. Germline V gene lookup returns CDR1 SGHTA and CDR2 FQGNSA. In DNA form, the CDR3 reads TGTGCCAGCAGATTAGGGGGGCGCGACACAGATACGCAGTATTTT. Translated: CASRLGGRDTDTQYF.

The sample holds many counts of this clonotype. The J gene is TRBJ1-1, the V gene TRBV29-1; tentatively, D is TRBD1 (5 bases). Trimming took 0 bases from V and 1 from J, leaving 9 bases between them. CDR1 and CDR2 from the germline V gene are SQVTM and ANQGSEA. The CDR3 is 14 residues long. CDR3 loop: CSVEDPGQNTEAFF. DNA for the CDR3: TGCAGCGTTGAAGATCCCGGACAGAACACTGAAGCTTTCTTT.

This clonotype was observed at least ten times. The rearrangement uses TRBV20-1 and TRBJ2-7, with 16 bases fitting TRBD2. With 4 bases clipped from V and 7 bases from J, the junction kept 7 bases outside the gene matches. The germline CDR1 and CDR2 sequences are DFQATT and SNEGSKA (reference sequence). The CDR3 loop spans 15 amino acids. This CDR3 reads CSAIPGTSGRGEQYF. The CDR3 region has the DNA TGCAGTGCTATCCCCGGGACTAGCGGGAGGGGTGAGCAGTACTTC.

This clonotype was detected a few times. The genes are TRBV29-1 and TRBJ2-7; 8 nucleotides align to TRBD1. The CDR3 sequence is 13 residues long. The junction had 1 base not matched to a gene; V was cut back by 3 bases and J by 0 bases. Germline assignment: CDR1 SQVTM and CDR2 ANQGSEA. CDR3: CSVEDRVSYEQYF. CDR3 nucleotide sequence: TGCAGCGTTGAGGACAGGGTCTCCTACGAGCAGTACTTC.

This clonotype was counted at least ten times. The CDR3 DNA follows: TGTGCCAGCTCACCAGGGTTAGCGGTCGTTTACAATGAGCAGTTCTTC. It yields the protein CASSPGLAVVYNEQFF. This rearrangement joins TRBV18 to TRBJ2-1; possibly TRBD2 for D (6 bases). Germline V gene data show CDR1 as KGHSH and CDR2 as LQKENI. V was shortened by 2 bases and J by 4 bases, with 15 bases between the two germline ends. The CDR3 has 16 residues.